This T cell receptor (beta chain) came from a study of T cell responses to AZD1222 COVID-19 vaccine. Whole-study findings and limits: Baseline seropositivity occurred in only a handful of AZD1222 recipients.

Notes on this clone: Its antigen is currently unknown.

Repertoires were generated with immunoSEQ multiplex PCR, while TCRdb's copy carries only in-frame clones and drops some. Among roughly 85,000 clones listed, around 90% were seen once. The CDR3 covers 12 residues. Germline V gene data show CDR1 as MGHDK and CDR2 as SYGVNS. The V and J ends lost 3 bases and 4 bases respectively, with 4 bases between them. The sample in question was peripheral blood, obtained on day 0 of MenACWY control vaccination. The rearrangement joins TRBV25-1 to TRBJ1-5; D uncertain. The TCR comes from an adult in good health. For the CDR3, the DNA is TGTGCCAGCAGTGACTGGAATCAGCCCCAGCATTTT. It is translated as CASSDWNQPQHF.